This section outlines one T cell receptor beta chain sequence together with its context. V gave up 5 bases and J gave up 6 bases; unmatched junction bases: 7. This CDR3 contains 16 residues. Germline V gene data show CDR1 as SEHNR and CDR2 as FQNEAQ (reference sequence). The sample comes from a study of blood T cell repertoires in COVID-19. Some clones are missing from TCRdb's copy, which holds only in-frame ones; the method was immunoSEQ multiplex PCR. Of about 300,000 clones in the sample, 85% to 90% were seen once. The material sequenced was PBMCs or T cells enriched from blood (not recorded which). V gene TRBV7-9 combines with J gene TRBJ2-1; 13 bases match TRBD2. The receptor's source is a woman between 45 and 65 years old who had been exposed to COVID-19. Here the CDR3 DNA reads TGTGCCAGCAGCCCTCTACTAGCGGGGGGGCCCAATGAGCAGTTCTTC. Amino acids: CASSPLLAGGPNEQFF.